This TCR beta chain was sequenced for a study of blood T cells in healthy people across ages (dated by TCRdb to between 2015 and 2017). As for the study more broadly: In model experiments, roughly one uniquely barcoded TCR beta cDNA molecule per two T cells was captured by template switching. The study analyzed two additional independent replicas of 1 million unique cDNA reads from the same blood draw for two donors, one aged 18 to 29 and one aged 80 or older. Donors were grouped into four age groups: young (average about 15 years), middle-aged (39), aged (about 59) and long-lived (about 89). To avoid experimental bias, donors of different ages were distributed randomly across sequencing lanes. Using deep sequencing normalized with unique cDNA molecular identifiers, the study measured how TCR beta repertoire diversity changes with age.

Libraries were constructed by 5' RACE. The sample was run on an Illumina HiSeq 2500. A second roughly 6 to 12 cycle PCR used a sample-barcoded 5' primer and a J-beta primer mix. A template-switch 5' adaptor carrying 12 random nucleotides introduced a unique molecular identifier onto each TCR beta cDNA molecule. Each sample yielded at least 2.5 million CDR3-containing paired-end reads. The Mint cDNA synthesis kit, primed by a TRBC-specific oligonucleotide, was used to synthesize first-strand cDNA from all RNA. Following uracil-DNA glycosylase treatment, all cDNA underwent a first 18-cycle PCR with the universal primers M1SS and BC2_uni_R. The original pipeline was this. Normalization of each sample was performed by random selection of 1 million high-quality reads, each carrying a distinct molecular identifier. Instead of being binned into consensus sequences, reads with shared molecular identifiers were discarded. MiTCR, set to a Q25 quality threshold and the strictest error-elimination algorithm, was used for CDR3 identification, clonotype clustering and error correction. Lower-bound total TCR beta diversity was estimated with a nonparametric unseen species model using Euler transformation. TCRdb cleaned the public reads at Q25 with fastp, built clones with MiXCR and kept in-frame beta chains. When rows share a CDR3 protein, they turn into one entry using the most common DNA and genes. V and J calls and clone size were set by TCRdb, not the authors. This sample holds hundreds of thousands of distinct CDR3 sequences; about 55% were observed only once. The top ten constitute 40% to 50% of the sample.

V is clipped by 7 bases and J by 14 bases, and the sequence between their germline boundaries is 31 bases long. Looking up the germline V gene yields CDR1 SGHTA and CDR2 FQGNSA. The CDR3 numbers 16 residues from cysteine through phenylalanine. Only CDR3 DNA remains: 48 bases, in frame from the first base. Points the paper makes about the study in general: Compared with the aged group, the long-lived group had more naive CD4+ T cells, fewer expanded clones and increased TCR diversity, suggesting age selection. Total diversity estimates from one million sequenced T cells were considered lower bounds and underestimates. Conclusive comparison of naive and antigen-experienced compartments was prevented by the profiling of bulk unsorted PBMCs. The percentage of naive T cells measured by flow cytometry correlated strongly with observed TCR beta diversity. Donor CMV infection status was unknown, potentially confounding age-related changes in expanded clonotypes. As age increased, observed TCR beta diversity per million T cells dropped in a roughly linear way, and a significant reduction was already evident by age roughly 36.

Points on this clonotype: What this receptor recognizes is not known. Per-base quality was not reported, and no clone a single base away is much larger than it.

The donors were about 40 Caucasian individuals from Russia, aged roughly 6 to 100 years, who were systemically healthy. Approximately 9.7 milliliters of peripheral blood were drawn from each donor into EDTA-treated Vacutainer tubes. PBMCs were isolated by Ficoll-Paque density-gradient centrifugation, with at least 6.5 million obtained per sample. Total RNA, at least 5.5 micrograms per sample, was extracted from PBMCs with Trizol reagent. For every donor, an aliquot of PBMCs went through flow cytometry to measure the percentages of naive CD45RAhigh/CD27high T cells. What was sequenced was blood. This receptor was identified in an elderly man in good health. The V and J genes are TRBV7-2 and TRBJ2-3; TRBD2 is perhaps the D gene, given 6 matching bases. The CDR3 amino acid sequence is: CASTRAGGSGHRYAYF. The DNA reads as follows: TGTGCCAGCACCAGGGCAGGCGGAAGCGGGCACAGATACGCGTATTTT. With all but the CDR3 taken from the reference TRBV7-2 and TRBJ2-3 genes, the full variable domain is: GAGVSQSPSNKVTEKGKDVELRCDPISGHTALYWYRQSLGQGLEFLIYFQGNSAPDKSGLPSDRFSAERTGGSVSTLTIQRTQQEDSAVYLCASTRAGGSGHRYAYFGPGTRLTVL.